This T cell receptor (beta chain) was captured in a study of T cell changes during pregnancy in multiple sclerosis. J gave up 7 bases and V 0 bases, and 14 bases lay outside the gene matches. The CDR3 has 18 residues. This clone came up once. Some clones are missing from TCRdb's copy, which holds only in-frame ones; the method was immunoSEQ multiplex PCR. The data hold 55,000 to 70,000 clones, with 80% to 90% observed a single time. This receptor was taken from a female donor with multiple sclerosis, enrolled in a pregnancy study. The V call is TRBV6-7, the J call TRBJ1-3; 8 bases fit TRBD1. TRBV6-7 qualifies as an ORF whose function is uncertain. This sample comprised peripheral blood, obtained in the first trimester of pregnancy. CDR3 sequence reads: CASSYSERLRTGSNTIYF. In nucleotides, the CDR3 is TGTGCCAGCAGTTACTCGGAGAGATTGCGGACAGGGTCGAACACCATATATTTT.